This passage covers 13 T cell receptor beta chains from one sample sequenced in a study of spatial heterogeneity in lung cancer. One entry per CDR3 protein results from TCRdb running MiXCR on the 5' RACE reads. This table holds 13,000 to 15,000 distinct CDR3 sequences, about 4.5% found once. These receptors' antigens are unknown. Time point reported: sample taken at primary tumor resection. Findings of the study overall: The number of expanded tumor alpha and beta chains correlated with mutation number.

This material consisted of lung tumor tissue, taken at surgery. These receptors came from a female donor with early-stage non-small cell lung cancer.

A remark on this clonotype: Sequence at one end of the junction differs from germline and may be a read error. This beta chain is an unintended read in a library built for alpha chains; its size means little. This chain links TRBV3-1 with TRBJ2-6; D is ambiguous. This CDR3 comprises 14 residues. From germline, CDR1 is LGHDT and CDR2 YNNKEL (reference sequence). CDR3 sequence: CASSLSSGTNVLTF. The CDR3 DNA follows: TGTGCCAGCAGCCTTAGCTCTGGGACCAACGTCCTGACTTTC.

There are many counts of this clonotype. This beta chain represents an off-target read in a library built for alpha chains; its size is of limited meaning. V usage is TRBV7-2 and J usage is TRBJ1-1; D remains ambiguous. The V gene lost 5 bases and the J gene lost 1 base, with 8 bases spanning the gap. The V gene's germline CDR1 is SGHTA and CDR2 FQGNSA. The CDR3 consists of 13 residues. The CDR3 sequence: CASSVTTNTEAFF. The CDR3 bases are TGTGCCAGCAGCGTGACCACGAACACTGAAGCTTTCTTT. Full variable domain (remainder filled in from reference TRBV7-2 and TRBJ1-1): GAGVSQSPSNKVTEKGKDVELRCDPISGHTALYWYRQSLGQGLEFLIYFQGNSAPDKSGLPSDRFSAERTGGSVSTLTIQRTQQEDSAVYLCASSVTTNTEAFFGQGTRLTVV.

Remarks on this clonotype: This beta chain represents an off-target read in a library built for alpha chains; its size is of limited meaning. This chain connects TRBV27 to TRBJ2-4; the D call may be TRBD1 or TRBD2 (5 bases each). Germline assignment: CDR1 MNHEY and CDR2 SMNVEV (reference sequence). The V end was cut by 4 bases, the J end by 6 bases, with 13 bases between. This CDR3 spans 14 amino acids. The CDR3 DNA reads TGTGCCAGCAGTTCCCCCGGGGCTCCAAACATTCAGTACTTC. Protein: CASSSPGAPNIQYF.

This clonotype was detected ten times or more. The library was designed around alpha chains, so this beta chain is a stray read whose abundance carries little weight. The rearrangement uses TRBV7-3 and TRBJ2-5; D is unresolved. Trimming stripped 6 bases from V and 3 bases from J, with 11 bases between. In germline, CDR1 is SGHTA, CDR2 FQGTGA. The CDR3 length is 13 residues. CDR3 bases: TGTGCCAGCAGTCGCCGCGTCGAAGAGACCCAGTACTTC. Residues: CASSRRVEETQYF.

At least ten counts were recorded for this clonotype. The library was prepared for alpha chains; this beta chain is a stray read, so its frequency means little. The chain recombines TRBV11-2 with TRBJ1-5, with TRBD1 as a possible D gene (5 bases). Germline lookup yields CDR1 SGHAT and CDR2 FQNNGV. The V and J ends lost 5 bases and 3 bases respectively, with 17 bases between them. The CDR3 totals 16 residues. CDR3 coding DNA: TGTGCCAGCAGCCCGAAACCTACAGGATTCAATCAGCCCCAGCATTTT. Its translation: CASSPKPTGFNQPQHF.

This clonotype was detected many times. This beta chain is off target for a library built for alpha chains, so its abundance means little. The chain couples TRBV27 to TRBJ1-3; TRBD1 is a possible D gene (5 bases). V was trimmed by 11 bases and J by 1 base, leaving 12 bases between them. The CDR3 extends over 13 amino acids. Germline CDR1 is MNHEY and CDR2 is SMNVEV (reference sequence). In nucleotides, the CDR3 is TGTGCCTCACGAAGGGGTTCTGGAAACACCATATATTTT. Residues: CASRRGSGNTIYF.

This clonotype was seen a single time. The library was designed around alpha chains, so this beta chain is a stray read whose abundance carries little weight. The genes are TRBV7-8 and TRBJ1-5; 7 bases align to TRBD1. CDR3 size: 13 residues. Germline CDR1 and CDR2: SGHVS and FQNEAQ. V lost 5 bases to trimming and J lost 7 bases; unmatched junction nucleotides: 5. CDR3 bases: TGTGCCAGCAGCCCTCAGGGGGACCAGCCCCAGCATTTT. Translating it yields CASSPQGDQPQHF.

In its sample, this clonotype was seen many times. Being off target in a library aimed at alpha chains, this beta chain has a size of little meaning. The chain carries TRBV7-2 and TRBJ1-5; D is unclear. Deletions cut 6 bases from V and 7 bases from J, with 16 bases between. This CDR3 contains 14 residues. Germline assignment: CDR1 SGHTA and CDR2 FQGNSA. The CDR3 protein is CASSSWPAGQPQHF. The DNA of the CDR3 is TGTGCCAGCAGTTCTTGGCCGGCGGGGCAGCCCCAGCATTTT.

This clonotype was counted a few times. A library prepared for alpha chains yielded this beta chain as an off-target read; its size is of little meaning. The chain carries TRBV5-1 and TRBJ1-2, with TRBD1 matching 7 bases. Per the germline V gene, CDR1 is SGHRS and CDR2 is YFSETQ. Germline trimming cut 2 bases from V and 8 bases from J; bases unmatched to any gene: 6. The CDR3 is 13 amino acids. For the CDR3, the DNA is TGCGCCAGCAGCTTCGACAGGGTCGGCGGCTACACCTTC. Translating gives CASSFDRVGGYTF.

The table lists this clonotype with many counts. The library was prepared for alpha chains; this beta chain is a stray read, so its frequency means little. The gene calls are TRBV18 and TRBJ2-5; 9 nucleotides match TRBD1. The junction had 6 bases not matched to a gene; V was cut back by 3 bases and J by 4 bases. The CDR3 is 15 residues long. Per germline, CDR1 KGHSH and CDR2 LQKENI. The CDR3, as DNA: TGTGCCAGCTCACCCGACAGGGGGAGTAGAGAGACCCAGTACTTC. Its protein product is CASSPDRGSRETQYF.

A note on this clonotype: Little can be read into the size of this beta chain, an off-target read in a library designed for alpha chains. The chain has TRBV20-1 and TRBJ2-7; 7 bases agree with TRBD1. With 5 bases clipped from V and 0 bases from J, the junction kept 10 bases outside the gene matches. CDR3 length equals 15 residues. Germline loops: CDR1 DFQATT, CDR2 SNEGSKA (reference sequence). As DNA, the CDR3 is TGCAGTGCTGCCCCCGGACAGGTGTTCTCCTACGAGCAGTACTTC. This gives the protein CSAAPGQVFSYEQYF.

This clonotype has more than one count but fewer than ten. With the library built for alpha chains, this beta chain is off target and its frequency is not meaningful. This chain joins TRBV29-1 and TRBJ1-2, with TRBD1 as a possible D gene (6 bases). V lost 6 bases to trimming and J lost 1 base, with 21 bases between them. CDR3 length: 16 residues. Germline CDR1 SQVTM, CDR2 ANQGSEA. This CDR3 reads CSVLPDGQTFNYGYTF. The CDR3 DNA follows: TGCAGCGTCCTCCCTGATGGACAGACATTTAACTATGGCTACACCTTC.

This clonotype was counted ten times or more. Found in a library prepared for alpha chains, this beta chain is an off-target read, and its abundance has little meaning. CDR3 loop: CASRNSHSSVVSGTQYF. CDR3 sequence (DNA): TGTGCCAGCAGAAACAGCCACTCGTCCGTCGTCTCGGGTACGCAGTATTTT. The rearrangement links TRBV6-5 to TRBJ2-3, with D unclear. The CDR3 has 17 amino acids. V was shortened by 6 bases and J by 8 bases, with 27 bases between the two germline ends. Germline V gene sequence: CDR1 MNHEY, CDR2 SVGAGI.